The 17 T cell receptor beta chains given below trace back to one sample, sequenced in a study of blood T cell repertoires in COVID-19. TCRdb's table, derived via immunoSEQ multiplex PCR, lists solely in-frame clones and lacks some. The sample includes about 210,000 clones, approximately 90% of them seen just once. The sequenced sample consisted of PBMCs or T cells enriched from blood (not recorded which). All receptors come from a man in his late teens or twenties with acute COVID-19.

The chain uses TRBV5-5 and TRBJ2-2, with D maybe TRBD2 (5 bases). V was clipped by 8 bases and J by 0 bases, with 14 bases between them. CDR3 length: 15 amino acids. Germline V gene lookup returns CDR1 SGHKS and CDR2 YYEKEE (reference sequence). CDR3 region: CASTGSLTNTGELFF. The CDR3 nucleotides read TGTGCCAGTACTGGGAGCTTAACGAACACCGGGGAGCTGTTTTTT.

The rearrangement uses TRBV27 and TRBJ2-1, with D tentatively TRBD2 (5 bases). There are 13 residues in the CDR3. The ends were cut back, 2 bases at V and 6 bases at J, with 8 bases in the middle. Germline V CDR1 and CDR2: MNHEY, SMNVEV (reference sequence). CDR3 in DNA: TGTGCCAGCAGTTTAGGCGGGTTCAATGAGCAGTTCTTC. Residues: CASSLGGFNEQFF.

The chain employs TRBV2 and TRBJ1-2; D is perhaps TRBD1 (6 bases). V lost 9 bases and J lost 8, with 13 bases in between. The CDR3 has 11 amino acids. Germline values: CDR1 SNHLY, CDR2 FYNNEI. This CDR3 is CARQGDDGYTF. The CDR3 DNA is TGTGCCAGACAGGGTGATGACGGCTACACCTTC. The complete variable domain, with remaining parts taken from reference TRBV2 and TRBJ1-2, reads EPEVTQTPSHQVTQMGQEVILRCVPISNHLYFYWYRQILGQKVEFLVSFYNNEISEKSEIFDDQFSVERPDGSNFTLKIRSTKLEDSAMYFCARQGDDGYTFGSGTRLTVV.

This clone was seen a single time. The rearrangement joins TRBV12-3 or TRBV12-4 to TRBJ2-3, with D hard to call. V was cut by 5 bases and J by 4 bases, with 10 bases left in between. CDR3 length: 13 residues. CDR3: CASSRLGSDTQYF. The CDR3 DNA reads as TGTGCCAGCAGTCGTCTAGGTTCAGATACGCAGTATTTT.

The chain links TRBV5-4 to TRBJ2-7; 7 nucleotides agree with TRBD2. V lost 3 bases to trimming and J lost 0 bases; unmatched junction nucleotides: 3. Germline V gene sequence: CDR1 SGHNT, CDR2 YYREEE (reference sequence). CDR3 length: 14 residues. The CDR3 sequence is CASSSWTSSYEQYF. The CDR3 nucleotides are TGTGCCAGCAGCTCTTGGACTAGCTCCTACGAGCAGTACTTC.

The chain combines TRBV20-1 with TRBJ2-7; D is uncertain. The CDR3 is made up of 11 amino acids. CDR1 and CDR2 (germline): DFQATT, SNEGSKA (reference sequence). Trimming left V 3 bases short and J 5 bases short, with 8 bases between. The CDR3 DNA sequence: TGCAGTGCTAGTTATTCCCACGAGCAGTACTTC. Its protein product is CSASYSHEQYF.

This clone was found a few times. The chain is built from TRBV19 and TRBJ2-3; 8 bases line up with TRBD1. The CDR3 spans 16 residues. The germline V gene encodes CDR1 LNHDA and CDR2 SQIVND (reference sequence). J lost 3 bases, V lost 2 bases, and 7 bases had no gene match. Here the CDR3 DNA reads TGTGCCAGTAGTATAACTAGAGACAGGGGAACAGATACGCAGTATTTT. This sequence encodes CASSITRDRGTDTQYF. Full variable domain (remainder filled in from reference TRBV19 and TRBJ2-3): DGGITQSPKYLFRKEGQNVTLSCEQNLNHDAMYWYRQDPGQGLRLIYYSQIVNDFQKGDIAEGYSVSREKKESFPLTVTSAQKNPTAFYLCASSITRDRGTDTQYFGPGTRLTVL.

V gene TRBV5-5 combines with J gene TRBJ1-4; tentative D call: TRBD1 (5 bases). With 4 bases removed from V and 7 bases from J, the gap between germline ends came to 17 bases. The CDR3 consists of 15 residues. Germline lookup yields CDR1 SGHKS and CDR2 YYEKEE (reference sequence). This CDR3 is CASSIWGSVAEKLFF. In DNA form, the CDR3 reads TGTGCCAGCAGCATTTGGGGCAGTGTCGCTGAAAAACTGTTTTTT. Complete variable domain (other parts from reference TRBV5-5 and TRBJ1-4): DAGVTQSPTHLIKTRGQQVTLRCSPISGHKSVSWYQQVLGQGPQFIFQYYEKEERGRGNFPDRFSARQFPNYSSELNVNALLLGDSALYLCASSIWGSVAEKLFFGSGTQLSVL.

V usage is TRBV4-3 and J usage is TRBJ1-1, with a weak D call TRBD1 (5 bases). CDR1 LGHNA and CDR2 YSLEER come from the germline V gene. The CDR3 totals 12 residues. V dropped 4 bases and J dropped 7 bases, with 10 bases sitting between them. CDR3 DNA sequence: TGCGCCAGCAGCCGGCAGGGCAATGAAGCTTTCTTT. Its protein is CASSRQGNEAFF.

J is TRBJ2-5 and V is TRBV29-1, with TRBD1 matching 7 bases. Unmatched junction bases numbered 2, after V lost 6 bases and J lost 1 base. Germline V lookup: CDR1 SQVTM, CDR2 ANQGSEA. This CDR3 comprises 12 residues. The CDR3: CSVGDSQETQYF. The CDR3 DNA reads as TGCAGCGTCGGGGACAGCCAAGAGACCCAGTACTTC.

V gene TRBV2 combines with J gene TRBJ1-2, with TRBD1 as a possible D gene (6 bases). The CDR3 totals 13 residues. Trimming took off 3 bases at V and 8 bases at J, with 13 bases between the two ends. CDR1 is SNHLY, CDR2 FYNNEI, per germline. As DNA, the CDR3 is TGTGCCAGCAGTGAGGGGACAAAAGGGGGCTACACCTTC. Its protein product is CASSEGTKGGYTF.

J is TRBJ2-7 and V is TRBV10-3; TRBD1 agrees at 7 bases. CDR1 is ENHRY and CDR2 is SYGVKD in the germline V gene. The CDR3 sequence is 18 residues long. Losses at the gene ends were 0 bases for V and 3 bases for J; bases not matched to a gene: 14. CDR3 sequence reads: CAISESGEGQLRVYEQYF. The CDR3 region has the DNA TGTGCCATCAGTGAGTCTGGAGAGGGACAGCTTAGGGTCTACGAGCAGTACTTC.

This rearrangement joins TRBV2 to TRBJ2-7, with 9 bases identical to TRBD1. Germline lookup yields CDR1 SNHLY and CDR2 FYNNEI. This CDR3 has 13 amino acids. J lost 6 bases, V lost 6 bases, and 6 bases had no gene match. The CDR3, as DNA: TGTGCCAGCAGGGAGACAGGGGGAAGCGAGCAGTACTTC. It is translated as CASRETGGSEQYF.

This clone was detected a few times. This chain uses TRBV24-1 with TRBJ1-2, with D hard to call. Germline V gene lookup returns CDR1 KGHDR and CDR2 SFDVKD. V lost 1 base and J 8 bases, leaving 7 bases between the germline ends. The CDR3 has 12 residues. CDR3 sequence (DNA): TGTGCCACCAGTGATTTATTTTCGGGCTACACCTTC. Its protein is CATSDLFSGYTF.

The rearrangement joins TRBV9 to TRBJ1-1; D call uncertain. The V end lost 0 bases, the J end lost 0 bases, and 9 bases lay between the germline ends. Per germline, CDR1 SGDLS and CDR2 YYNGEE. The CDR3 runs 15 residues. For the CDR3, the DNA is TGTGCCAGCAGCGTAGATGCGGTTCTGAACACTGAAGCTTTCTTT. Its translation is CASSVDAVLNTEAFF.

V gene TRBV6-4 combines with J gene TRBJ1-1, with 8 bases identical to TRBD1. The CDR3 covers 15 residues. Germline V gene lookup returns CDR1 MRHNA and CDR2 SNTAGT. V was pared by 4 bases and J by 0 bases, with 4 bases of the junction left unmatched. This chain's CDR3 is CASSAETGVNTEAFF. CDR3 sequence (DNA): TGTGCCAGCAGTGCCGAGACAGGGGTGAACACTGAAGCTTTCTTT.

This clone was seen a handful of times. The chain joins TRBV12-3 or TRBV12-4 to TRBJ1-5; D ambiguous. The CDR3 covers 13 residues. Trimming removed 5 bases from V and 1 base from J, with 6 bases in between. CDR3 in amino acids: CASSASSNQPQHF. The DNA of the CDR3 is TGTGCCAGCAGTGCGTCCAGCAATCAGCCCCAGCATTTT.